This TCR beta chain was retrieved from a study of T cell responses to AZD1222 COVID-19 vaccine. The table came from immunoSEQ multiplex PCR; TCRdb's copy has only in-frame clones and leaves some out. The data contain 75,000 to 95,000 clones, around 84% of them singletons. This CDR3 region has 16 residues. V lost 3 bases and J lost 5, with 18 bases in between. Germline V gives CDR1 SGHTA, CDR2 FQGNSA. Some second doses came at about 4 weeks and others at about 12 weeks; these were pooled. Findings of the study overall: At baseline, seropositivity was found in only six or seven AZD1222 recipients.

With respect to this clone: As yet, its antigen is unknown.

V and J are TRBV7-2 and TRBJ2-3; a possible D gene is TRBD2 (6 bases). This sample comprised peripheral blood, obtained 28 days after the second AZD1222 dose. The sequence was obtained from an adult who received the AZD1222 COVID-19 vaccine. CDR3 sequence reads: CASSFWRVAEGDTQYF. The DNA of the CDR3 is TGTGCCAGCAGCTTCTGGAGGGTAGCCGAAGGAGATACGCAGTATTTT.